This T cell receptor (beta chain) was captured in a study of shared clonotypes between healthy human individuals (TCRdb year 2020). As for the study more broadly: Three men and a couple of women, aged 18 to 49 years, made up the cohort. Per donor, three plates each were used for CD4 naive and CD4 memory, two for CD8 naive, and one for CD8 memory. Different laboratories and diverse techniques were used to prepare libraries and sequence TCR repertoires, to increase sequencing depth and limit assay-specific biases. To estimate repertoire size and how much clonotypes are shared between individuals, the study performed deep sequencing of blood TCR repertoires from a few healthy adults. Between about 0.8 and 9.5 billion PBMCs per donor were obtained by leukapheresis. The full study reports these points: Naive subsets generally had larger estimated clonotype richness than memory subsets. Pairwise subsampling led to the expectation that sequencing depth would affect the degree of clonotype sharing among donors. Even with the large sequencing depth, rarefaction of the sorted-subset datasets indicated that sequencing was incomplete. Sampling was limited to blood, and TCR repertoires in tissue likely differ from TCR repertoires in blood. The small number of donors limited the genetic and exposure-history diversity represented. Higher generation probabilities were observed for clonotypes shared by all four sorted-subset donors than for non-shared clonotypes. Sharing across several donors was observed for roughly 5.4% of naive CD4, about 3.2% of naive CD8, over 2% of memory CD4, and 0.4% of memory CD8 clonotypes.

Using the deep immunoSEQ assay, TCR CDR3 regions were amplified from genomic DNA by multiplex PCR. Genomic DNA extracted from each cell subset was distributed evenly over all wells of several immunoSEQ 96-well plates, and each plate served as one replicate. For sorted subsets, each replicate PCR was loaded with approximately 190 ng genomic DNA, equivalent to about 30,000 T cell genomes. Purified libraries were measured with a Qubit 3.0 fluorometer, size-checked on a Bioanalyzer 2100, and measured again with the KAPA Library Quantification kit. Every immunoSEQ 96-well plate was sequenced on a separate single-read 150-cycle Illumina NextSeq 550 flow cell. The study's processing was this. Because the immunoSEQ output held only junctional sequences and lacked quality scores, the filtering could not match the filtering applied to full-length reads. To assign V/J genes and CDR3, sequences were annotated using PyIR, a Python wrapper for IgBLAST v1.9, with IMGT germline references. Reads were removed for weak V/J assignments (E-value above 1e-6), missing CDR3, stop codons, out-of-frame junctions, or ambiguous translated residues. V3J clonotypes were defined as sequences sharing an identical inferred V gene, J gene, and CDR3 amino acid sequence. The percentage overlap between two repertoires was calculated by dividing the number of shared unique clonotypes by the size of the smaller repertoire. RTK rarefaction, the Chao1 estimator, and Recon v2.1 estimates of unobserved clonotypes were used to assess repertoire richness. OLGA was used to compute generation probabilities for all TCRbeta clonotypes that the gDNA method yielded from a handful of donors. TCRdb took this table from immuneACCESS and kept in-frame rearrangements with V and J called. Such tables lack part of the clones; where checked against another copy, unresolved V genes explain under half of the gap, and the rest is unexplained. Clone size and the V and J calls come from that table; the DNA yielded D and trimming. Within this sample are millions of clones, with over 85% of them counted one time only. Clones ranked in the top ten supply 0.13% to 0.15% of the sample.

Points on this clone: Its cognate antigen has yet to be identified. It has no much larger one-base neighbor in the sample; base qualities were not kept.

Donors were healthy HIV-negative adults with no recently reported acute infections or vaccinations. All donors were Caucasian adults living in Nashville, Tennessee, USA. CD4+ T cells were enriched by magnetic negative selection, after which naive cells were positively selected on CD45RA and the negative fraction was taken as the memory subset. After blood collection by leukapheresis, PBMCs were isolated using Ficoll-Histopaque density gradient centrifugation and then cryopreserved in the vapor phase of liquid nitrogen. Analytical flow cytometry was used to check the purity and quantity of every magnetically sorted T cell population. Each sorted fraction had its genomic DNA isolated and then quantified by UV absorbance on a Nanodrop 2000c. The CDR3 measures 18 amino acids from cysteine to phenylalanine. Kept here is only the CDR3 DNA, which spans 54 bases and is read in frame from base 1. CDR1 and CDR2 are drawn from the germline V gene: KGHSH, LQKENI. For this chain, trimming is 2 bases at the V end and 0 bases at the J end, and the number of junction bases without a gene match is 8.

Sequencing was performed on naive CD4+ T cells sorted from blood. The intended sense of this specimen's cell subset or site label: CD45RA+ positively selected. The chain links TRBV18 with TRBJ2-3, with 10 central nucleotides matching TRBD2. The origin of this receptor is a man in his late teens or twenties in good health. Here the CDR3 is given as CASSPFEGLAASTDTQYF. The sequenced DNA: TGTGCCAGCTCACCATTCGAAGGACTAGCGGCTAGCACAGATACGCAGTATTTT.